Listed below are T cell receptor beta chains from one sample, sequenced in a study of memory CD4+ T cells and cytomegalovirus serostatus. TCRdb's copy holds only in-frame clones and misses some; the assay was immunoSEQ multiplex PCR. The sample records under 80,000 clones, roughly 80% being singletons. Sample: memory CD4+ T cells from blood. The receptors were gathered from an adult in good health and CMV-seropositive. CDR3s include the opening cysteine and the closing phenylalanine or tryptophan. The D gene is left open where the match is weak. Not all rows give a size; the values are once, few, many and, for expanded clones, a class.

v_gene	abundance	d_gene	j_gene	CDR3nt	CDR3aa
TRBV6-1	-	-	TRBJ1-2	TGTGCCAGCAGTGAACAGCCAGGGGCGGGAGGCTACACCTTC	CASSEQPGAGGYTF
TRBV15	-	TRBD2	TRBJ2-1	TGTGCCACCAGCATGGGGACTAGTCATGAGCAGTTCTTC	CATSMGTSHEQFF
TRBV5-1	-	TRBD2	TRBJ2-5	TGCGCCAGCAGCTTGGCAGGACTAGGTTCTCAAGAGACCCAGTACTTC	CASSLAGLGSQETQYF
TRBV6-5	-	-	TRBJ1-1	TGTGCCAGCAGTTCCGGGGTGAACACTGAAGCTTTCTTT	CASSSGVNTEAFF
TRBV5-1	-	-	TRBJ2-3	TGCGCCAGCAGCCGGGCCGGATCTCAACGACAAGATACGCAGTATTTT	CASSRAGSQRQDTQYF
TRBV30	-	TRBD1	TRBJ1-4	TGTGCCTGGAGTGTACGTGGGACAGTCAGCGAAAAACTGTTTTTT	CAWSVRGTVSEKLFF
TRBV7-2	-	-	TRBJ2-3	TGTGCCAGCAGCCCGGCGGGACCCGGAACAGATACGCAGTATTTT	CASSPAGPGTDTQYF
TRBV27	-	-	TRBJ1-1	TGTGCCAGCAGTTTCTTCCGGGACAACGAAGCTTTCTTT	CASSFFRDNEAFF
TRBV27	-	-	TRBJ1-1	TGTGCCAGCAGTTTGCGTAGTTCCACTGAAGCTTTCTTT	CASSLRSSTEAFF
TRBV6-1	-	TRBD1	TRBJ1-2	TGTGCCAGCAGCCAGGGGGTAAGTGGCTACACCTTC	CASSQGVSGYTF
TRBV30	-	-	TRBJ2-3	TGTGCCTGGAGTAGGCGGACCACAGATACGCAGTATTTT	CAWSRRTTDTQYF
TRBV6-6	-	-	TRBJ1-4	TGTGCCAGCAGTTACCGGGTGCGGGACGAAAAACTGTTTTTT	CASSYRVRDEKLFF
TRBV6-5	-	-	TRBJ1-1	TGTGCCAGCAGTGCCCGAGGCACTGAAGCTTTCTTT	CASSARGTEAFF
TRBV11-3	-	-	TRBJ1-3	TGTGCCAGCAGCTTATATGGGGTCTCTGGAAACACCATATATTTT	CASSLYGVSGNTIYF
TRBV6-1	few	-	TRBJ1-5	TGTGCCAGCAGTGTCTATGGGGCTAACAATCAGCCCCAGCATTTT	CASSVYGANNQPQHF
TRBV7-9	-	TRBD2	TRBJ2-1	TGTGCCGGGGGGGGGAGCGCACTCTGGTCTGAGCAGTTCTTC	CAGGGSALWSEQFF
TRBV20-1	-	-	TRBJ1-2	TGTATAGTCAGGGCTTCCTATGGCTACACCTTC	CIVRASYGYTF
TRBV9	-	-	TRBJ2-2	TGTGCCAGCAGCCCGGTATACCGAGCCGGGGAGCTGTTTTTT	CASSPVYRAGELFF
TRBV27	-	TRBD2	TRBJ2-7	TGTGCCAGCAGTAAATCGGGGGGTGCTTACTACGAGCAGTACTTC	CASSKSGGAYYEQYF
TRBV30	-	-	TRBJ1-6	TGTGCCTGGAGCCAGGGCCGGGGGAATTCACCCCTCCACTTT	CAWSQGRGNSPLHF
TRBV4-3	-	-	TRBJ1-3	TGCGCCAGCAGCCAAGATCTGGCAGGCAGTGGAAACACCATATATTTT	CASSQDLAGSGNTIYF
TRBV18	-	-	TRBJ1-1	TGTGCCAGCTCACCGCAAACAGGGTCGGTGTCTGAAGCTTTCTTT	CASSPQTGSVSEAFF
TRBV7-9	-	TRBD2	TRBJ2-5	TGTGCCAGCAGCTCACGTAAAAGACTAGCGGGGGCCCAAGAGACCCAGTACTTC	CASSSRKRLAGAQETQYF
TRBV30	-	-	TRBJ2-6	TGTGCGACGAGAGGGCCTGGGGCCAACGTCCTGACTTTC	CATRGPGANVLTF
TRBV9	-	TRBD1	TRBJ1-1	TGTGCCAGCAGCGCCGGGACAGGCATGAACACTGAAGCTTTCTTT	CASSAGTGMNTEAFF
TRBV5-1	few	-	TRBJ1-2	TGCGCCAGCAGCTTGTTAGGACAGAAGAGCGTCTATGGCTACACCTTC	CASSLLGQKSVYGYTF
TRBV10-3	-	-	TRBJ1-2	TGTGCCATCAAGCGAGGGCTGGACTATGGCTACACCTTC	CAIKRGLDYGYTF